This T cell receptor beta chain was captured by sequencing in a study of cytomegalovirus exposure and HLA in healthy donors. Per germline, CDR1 MNHNY and CDR2 SVGAGI (reference sequence). The CDR3 contains 16 residues. Germline trimming cut 2 bases from V and 0 bases from J; bases unmatched to any gene: 7. Primers included in the PCR were 60 Vbeta and 13 Jbeta primers. TCRdb keeps only in-frame clones here, not all; method: immunoSEQ multiplex PCR. Here the sample spans some 150,000 clones, 70% to 85% being singletons. The clonotype comes from a man aged 40-49 years in good health and CMV-seronegative. The chain links TRBV6-6 to TRBJ2-7, with TRBD2 matching 7 bases. The sample taken for sequencing was PBMCs. CDR3 in amino acids: CASSYGASGLSYEQYF. The CDR3 coding sequence is TGTGCCAGCAGTTACGGGGCTAGCGGACTCTCCTACGAGCAGTACTTC.